This entry lists 26 T cell receptor beta chains sequenced from one sample in a study of T cell changes during pregnancy in multiple sclerosis. Measured with immunoSEQ multiplex PCR; TCRdb has only the in-frame clones, and not every one. The sample holds tens of thousands of clones, around 88% seen once. Sequences were derived from CD8+ T cells from peripheral blood mononuclear cells, sampled in the first trimester of pregnancy. These receptors originate from a female donor with multiple sclerosis, enrolled in a pregnancy study.

The gene calls are TRBV6-1 and TRBJ2-7, with D perhaps TRBD1 (5 bases). Germline CDR1 and CDR2: MNHNS and SASEGT. The CDR3 runs to 13 residues. V was clipped by 1 base and J by 3 bases, with 7 bases between them. The CDR3 loop reads CASSEGDSYEQYF. The CDR3 region has the DNA TGTGCCAGCAGTGAAGGAGACAGCTACGAGCAGTACTTC.

The CDR3 is CASSLGTDAYNEQFF. The DNA for the CDR3 is TGTGCCAGCAGTCTCGGGACAGATGCCTACAATGAGCAGTTCTTC. The chain uses TRBV6-5 and TRBJ2-1; 7 bases match TRBD1. CDR3 length: 15 residues. Germline V CDR1 and CDR2: MNHEY, SVGAGI. Trimming removed 5 bases from V and 2 bases from J; junction bases left unmatched: 6.

This chain joins TRBV15 and TRBJ2-7; possible D gene TRBD1, 7 bases. Per the germline V gene, CDR1 is LNHNV and CDR2 is YYDKDF (reference sequence). V lost 0 bases and J 1 base, leaving 10 bases between the germline ends. The length of the CDR3 is 15 residues. The CDR3 is CATSREAGGSYEQYF. The CDR3 DNA reads TGTGCCACCAGCAGAGAGGCAGGGGGGTCCTACGAGCAGTACTTC.

The V call is TRBV5-6, the J call TRBJ2-5; 8 bases are a match to TRBD2. From germline, CDR1 is SGHDT and CDR2 YYEEEE. The length of the CDR3 is 18 residues. V lost 3 bases and J lost 1; bases outside the gene matches: 14. The CDR3 reads CASSWKRPAGVVQETQYF. The CDR3 region has the DNA TGTGCCAGCAGCTGGAAGAGACCAGCGGGAGTTGTCCAAGAGACCCAGTACTTC. Based on the CDR3 plus reference TRBV5-6 and TRBJ2-5, the full variable domain is DAGVTQSPTHLIKTRGQQVTLRCSPKSGHDTVSWYQQALGQGPQFIFQYYEEEERQRGNFPDRFSGHQFPNYSSELNVNALLLGDSALYLCASSWKRPAGVVQETQYFGPGTRLLVL.

For the CDR3, the DNA is TGTGCCAGCAGCCCAAGGGACAGGTACACCGGGGAGCTGTTTTTT. Protein product: CASSPRDRYTGELFF. The rearrangement uses TRBV11-3 and TRBJ2-2; 8 nucleotides match TRBD1. Germline CDR1 is SGHNT and CDR2 is YENEEA. This CDR3 has 15 residues. The trim removed 5 bases at V and 3 bases at J, leaving 5 bases unmatched.

V gene TRBV18 combines with J gene TRBJ2-3; TRBD2 aligns across 9 bases. Germline V gene data show CDR1 as KGHSH and CDR2 as LQKENI. V lost 6 bases and J lost 4; bases outside the gene matches: 11. CDR3 length equals 16 residues. DNA of the CDR3: TGTGCCAGCTCTGCGCGAGCGGGAGGCTCGCCAGATACGCAGTATTTT. Its protein is CASSARAGGSPDTQYF.

The chain links TRBV7-9 to TRBJ1-1; 10 bases match TRBD1. Looked up from germline, CDR1 is SEHNR and CDR2 is FQNEAQ (reference sequence). The CDR3 has 18 residues. The trim removed 4 bases at V and 0 bases at J, leaving 11 bases unmatched. CDR3 amino acids: CASSYYGTGDFMNTEAFF. CDR3 DNA: TGTGCCAGCAGCTACTACGGGACAGGGGATTTTATGAACACTGAAGCTTTCTTT.

The gene calls are TRBV27 and TRBJ2-1; 9 bases agree with TRBD1. Losses at the gene ends were 5 bases for V and 7 bases for J; bases not matched to a gene: 12. The CDR3 covers 16 residues. Germline-derived CDR1 and CDR2 are MNHEY and SMNVEV (reference sequence). CDR3: CASSPIGQGMRNEQFF. The CDR3 coding sequence is TGTGCCAGCAGTCCTATCGGACAGGGGATGAGGAATGAGCAGTTCTTC.

This chain connects TRBV4-1 to TRBJ2-3; D perhaps matches TRBD2 (6 bases). Germline CDR1 and CDR2: MGHRA and YSYEKL. With 1 base removed from V and 2 bases from J, the gap between germline ends came to 10 bases. The CDR3 spans 15 residues. The CDR3 protein is CASSQAGRDTDTQYF. CDR3 DNA sequence: TGCGCCAGCAGCCAAGCCGGGCGGGACACAGATACGCAGTATTTT.

This clone has just a few counts. This chain joins TRBV19 and TRBJ1-1; 8 nucleotides line up with TRBD1. Germline V gene sequence: CDR1 LNHDA, CDR2 SQIVND (reference sequence). V trimming: 8 bases; J trimming: 1 base; junction bases outside the gene matches: 12. This CDR3 is built from 16 residues. This CDR3 reads CASRPESGTGNTEAFF. The CDR3 nucleotides are TGTGCCAGTCGACCTGAATCCGGGACAGGGAACACTGAAGCTTTCTTT.

This chain joins TRBV19 and TRBJ1-4; D remains unclear. CDR1 LNHDA and CDR2 SQIVND come from the germline V gene (reference sequence). V lost 3 bases, J lost 6 bases, and 14 bases lay in between. CDR3 length: 15 residues. The CDR3 nucleotides read TGTGCCAGTAGTATCGGCGGGGAGATGTATGAAAAACTGTTTTTT. It codes for CASSIGGEMYEKLFF.

This chain links TRBV7-9 with TRBJ1-1, with D tentatively TRBD1 (6 bases). The CDR3 sequence is 13 residues long. V lost 5 bases and J lost 5, with 12 bases in between. Germline V gene lookup returns CDR1 SEHNR and CDR2 FQNEAQ (reference sequence). The CDR3: CASSGRTGTEAFF. The CDR3 region has the DNA TGTGCCAGCAGCGGACGAACAGGGACTGAAGCTTTCTTT.

This clone was observed a single time. The V gene is TRBV27, the J gene TRBJ1-3; D unclear. With 0 bases removed from V and 3 bases from J, the gap between germline ends came to 12 bases. CDR1 is MNHEY and CDR2 is SMNVEV in the germline V gene (reference sequence). The CDR3 covers 16 residues. CDR3 sequence: CASSLSGFGVGNTIYF. CDR3 DNA: TGTGCCAGCAGTTTATCGGGCTTTGGTGTTGGAAACACCATATATTTT.

CDR3 sequence (DNA): TGCAGCGTTGAAGGACGGGACAGGGAAAACGAGCAGTACTTC. It codes for CSVEGRDRENEQYF. This chain links TRBV29-1 with TRBJ2-7, with TRBD1 matching 9 bases. CDR1 is SQVTM, CDR2 ANQGSEA, per germline. The J segment lost 5 bases and the V segment lost 1 base, leaving 6 bases of the junction unmatched. There are 14 residues in the CDR3.

This chain links TRBV10-3 with TRBJ2-1; the D gene is possibly TRBD2 (5 bases). V lost 7 bases and J lost 6, with 10 bases in between. Germline V gene lookup returns CDR1 ENHRY and CDR2 SYGVKD. This CDR3 has 12 amino acids. For the CDR3, the DNA is TGTGCCATCACCCCTGGAGGCAATGAGCAGTTCTTC. The encoded protein is CAITPGGNEQFF.

The V and J genes are TRBV27 and TRBJ1-1; a weak D match, TRBD1 (6 bases). The CDR3 loop spans 14 amino acids. With 6 bases removed from V and 3 bases from J, the gap between germline ends came to 14 bases. Germline V CDR1 and CDR2: MNHEY, SMNVEV (reference sequence). The DNA of the CDR3 is TGTGCCAGCAGCAAAGGGCCAGGGGACACTGAAGCTTTCTTT. Protein sequence: CASSKGPGDTEAFF.

The chain uses TRBV19 and TRBJ2-4; D is ambiguous. The CDR3 runs 13 residues. Germline V gives CDR1 LNHDA, CDR2 SQIVND (reference sequence). V was pared by 5 bases and J by 5 bases, with 10 bases between. Here the CDR3 reads CASSESLENIQYF. The CDR3 bases are TGTGCCAGTAGTGAGTCTCTAGAAAACATTCAGTACTTC. Together with reference TRBV19 and TRBJ2-4, the CDR3 gives the full variable domain: DGGITQSPKYLFRKEGQNVTLSCEQNLNHDAMYWYRQDPGQGLRLIYYSQIVNDFQKGDIAEGYSVSREKKESFPLTVTSAQKNPTAFYLCASSESLENIQYFGAGTRLSVL.

This rearrangement joins TRBV6-1 to TRBJ2-7; 8 nucleotides line up with TRBD1. This CDR3 comprises 15 residues. Per germline, CDR1 MNHNS and CDR2 SASEGT. V lost 6 bases and J lost 2; bases outside the gene matches: 9. In DNA, the CDR3 is TGTGCCAGCAGGGACAGGGCCCCAATTACCTACGAGCAGTACTTC. Translating gives CASRDRAPITYEQYF.

The V call is TRBV27, the J call TRBJ2-5, with 8 positions matching TRBD2. This CDR3 region has 16 residues. Germline loops: CDR1 MNHEY, CDR2 SMNVEV (reference sequence). Trimming at V came to 5 bases and at J to 5 bases, leaving 13 bases not matched to a gene. The CDR3 sequence is CASSPRLALRGETQYF. The CDR3 bases are TGTGCCAGCAGTCCGCGACTAGCGTTAAGGGGGGAGACCCAGTACTTC.

This clone was seen just once. The rearrangement joins TRBV19 to TRBJ1-1; the D gene is possibly TRBD1 (6 bases). CDR3 length equals 15 residues. CDR1 is LNHDA and CDR2 is SQIVND in the germline V gene (reference sequence). Trimming removed 4 bases at V and 1 base at J, with 13 bases between. As DNA, the CDR3 is TGTGCCAGTAGTAATCTAGGACAGCGGAACACTGAAGCTTTCTTT. It codes for CASSNLGQRNTEAFF.

The rearrangement joins TRBV4-1 to TRBJ1-1, with 8 bases matching TRBD1. The length of the CDR3 is 14 residues. V shed 6 bases, J shed 1 base, and the junction held 4 bases outside the gene matches. Looked up from germline, CDR1 is MGHRA and CDR2 is YSYEKL. The CDR3 nucleotides are TGCGCCAGCAGTTTACAGGGGGGGAACACTGAAGCTTTCTTT. Its translation is CASSLQGGNTEAFF.

V gene TRBV5-4 combines with J gene TRBJ2-1; 7 bases align to TRBD2. Germline assignment: CDR1 SGHNT and CDR2 YYREEE (reference sequence). V was pared by 4 bases and J by 3 bases, with 13 bases of the junction left unmatched. The length of the CDR3 is 17 residues. The CDR3 here is CASSPRPAGERYNEQFF. The CDR3 coding sequence is TGTGCCAGCAGCCCCCGGCCTGCGGGAGAGCGCTACAATGAGCAGTTCTTC.

The V gene is TRBV6-4, the J gene TRBJ2-3, with 8 bases identical to TRBD2. The V and J ends lost 5 bases and 1 base, in that order; junction bases with no gene match: 5. Germline V gene sequence: CDR1 MRHNA, CDR2 SNTAGT. The CDR3 has 15 residues. The CDR3 DNA reads as TGTGCCAGCAGTCTTCAAGCGGGAGGCACAGATACGCAGTATTTT. Translation: CASSLQAGGTDTQYF.

The chain couples TRBV5-6 to TRBJ2-7; 8 bases line up with TRBD1. This CDR3 is 15 amino acids long. V gave up 1 base and J gave up 3 bases; unmatched junction bases: 6. CDR1 and CDR2 from the germline V gene are SGHDT and YYEEEE. The CDR3 DNA reads as TGTGCCAGCAGCTTGTCTGCAGGGGGCGGCTACGAGCAGTACTTC. It yields the protein CASSLSAGGGYEQYF.

This chain uses TRBV19 with TRBJ2-2; perhaps TRBD1 as D (6 bases). The length of the CDR3 is 16 residues. V was pared by 2 bases and J by 7 bases, with 17 bases between. Germline V lookup: CDR1 LNHDA, CDR2 SQIVND (reference sequence). The chain's CDR3 is CASSITRTEYSGELFF. The CDR3 DNA reads as TGTGCCAGTAGTATAACCCGGACAGAATACAGCGGGGAGCTGTTTTTT.

The chain links TRBV7-9 to TRBJ2-7; 7 bases map to TRBD2. Germline assignment: CDR1 SEHNR and CDR2 FQNEAQ (reference sequence). CDR3 length: 16 residues. Unmatched junction bases numbered 8, after V lost 0 bases and J lost 3 bases. This CDR3 is CASSLAPREEGYEQYF. CDR3 nucleotide sequence: TGTGCCAGCAGCTTAGCGCCCCGGGAGGAGGGCTACGAGCAGTACTTC.